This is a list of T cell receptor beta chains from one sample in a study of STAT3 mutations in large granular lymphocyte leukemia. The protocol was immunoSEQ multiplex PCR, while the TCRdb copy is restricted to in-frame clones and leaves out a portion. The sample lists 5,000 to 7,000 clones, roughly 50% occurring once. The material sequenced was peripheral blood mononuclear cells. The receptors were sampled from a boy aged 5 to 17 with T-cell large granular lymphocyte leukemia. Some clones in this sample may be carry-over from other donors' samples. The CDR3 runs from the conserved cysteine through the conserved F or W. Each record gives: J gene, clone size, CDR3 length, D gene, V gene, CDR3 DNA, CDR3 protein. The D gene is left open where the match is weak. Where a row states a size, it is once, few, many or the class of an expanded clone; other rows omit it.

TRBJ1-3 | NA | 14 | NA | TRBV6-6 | TGTGCCAGCAGTTACTCCAGGGCGGGAAACACCATATATTTT | CASSYSRAGNTIYF
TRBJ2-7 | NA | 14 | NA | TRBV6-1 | TGTGCCAGCAGTGAATTCCAGGATCCTTACGAGCAGTACTTC | CASSEFQDPYEQYF
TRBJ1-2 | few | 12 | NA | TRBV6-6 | TGTGCCACCGTCCAGGGGATTCGTGGCTACACCTTC | CATVQGIRGYTF
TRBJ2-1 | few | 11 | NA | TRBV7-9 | TGTGCCAGCAGCTTAAATGCTGAGCAGTTCTTC | CASSLNAEQFF
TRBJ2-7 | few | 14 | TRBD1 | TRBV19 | TGTGCCAGTAGTGCTACACAGGGGAACTACGAGCAGTACTTC | CASSATQGNYEQYF
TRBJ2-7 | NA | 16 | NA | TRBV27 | TGTGCCAGCAGAAACTATGGGGGGCAGGAGGTGAACGAGCAGTACTTC | CASRNYGGQEVNEQYF
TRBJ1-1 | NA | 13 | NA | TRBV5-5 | TGTGCCAGCAGCCTAGGGGGGGACACTGAAGCTTTCTTT | CASSLGGDTEAFF
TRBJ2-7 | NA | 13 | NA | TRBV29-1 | TGCAGCGTTAAGGGGGGGATAGTTTACGAGCAGTACTTC | CSVKGGIVYEQYF
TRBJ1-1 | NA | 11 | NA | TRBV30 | TGTGCCTGGGTTGGACAGTTTGAAGCTTTCTTT | CAWVGQFEAFF
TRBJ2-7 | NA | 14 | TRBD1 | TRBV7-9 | TGTGCCAGCAGCCCGGGACAGGTAAGCGACGAGCAGTACTTC | CASSPGQVSDEQYF
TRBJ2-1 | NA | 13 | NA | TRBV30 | TGTGCCTGGTGTTGCAGGGACGTGAATGAGCAGTTCTTC | CAWCCRDVNEQFF
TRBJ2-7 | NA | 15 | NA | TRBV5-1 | TGCGCCAGCAGCTTGACTAGCCGCAGCTCCTACGAGCAGTACTTC | CASSLTSRSSYEQYF
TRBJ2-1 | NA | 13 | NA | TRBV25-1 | TGTGCCACTACCGGGACCCCCTACAATGAGCAGTTCTTC | CATTGTPYNEQFF
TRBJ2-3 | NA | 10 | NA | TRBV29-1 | TGCAGCGTTTATCCGGATACGCAGTATTTT | CSVYPDTQYF
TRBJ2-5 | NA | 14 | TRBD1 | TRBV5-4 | TGTGCCAGCAGCAAACAGGGGGCGCAGGAGACCCAGTACTTC | CASSKQGAQETQYF
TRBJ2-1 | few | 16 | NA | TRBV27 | TGTGCCAGCAGTAGGGGACCTCAGGTCTCGGCAATTGAGCAGTTCTTC | CASSRGPQVSAIEQFF
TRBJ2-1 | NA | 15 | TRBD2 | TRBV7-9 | TGTGCCAGCAGTCTAGCGGGAGAAATCAGCAATGAGCAGTTCTTC | CASSLAGEISNEQFF
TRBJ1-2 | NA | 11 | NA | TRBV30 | TGTGCCTGGGGCAGGGACTATGGCTACACCTTC | CAWGRDYGYTF
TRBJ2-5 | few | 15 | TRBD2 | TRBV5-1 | TGCGCCAGCAGCTACGGGACTAGCGGGGGAGAGACCCAGTACTTC | CASSYGTSGGETQYF
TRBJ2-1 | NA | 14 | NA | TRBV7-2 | TGTGCCAGCAGCTTTTTGGGATCGTCCCATGAGCAGTTCTTC | CASSFLGSSHEQFF
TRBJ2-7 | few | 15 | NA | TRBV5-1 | TGCGCCAGCAGCACGGAGCCGGACGGCTCCTACGAGCAGTACTTC | CASSTEPDGSYEQYF
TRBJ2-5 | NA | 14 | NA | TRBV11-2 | TGTGCCAGCAGTCTATCTGGTAGATCGGAGACCCAGTACTTC | CASSLSGRSETQYF
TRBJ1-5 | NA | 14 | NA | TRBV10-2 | TGCGCCAGCACGACAGGAGGTAGCAATCAGCCCCAGCATTTT | CASTTGGSNQPQHF
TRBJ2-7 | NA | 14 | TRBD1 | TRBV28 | TGTGCCAGCAGGGCCGGGACAGGGGGCTACGAGCAGTACTTC | CASRAGTGGYEQYF
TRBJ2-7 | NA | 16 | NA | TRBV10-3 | TGTGCCATCGGAGACAGAAACTCCGACTCAGCCTACGAGCAGTACTTC | CAIGDRNSDSAYEQYF
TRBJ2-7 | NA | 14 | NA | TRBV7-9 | TGTGCCAGCAGCTACCCCCTAGTTTCCTACGAGCAGTACTTC | CASSYPLVSYEQYF
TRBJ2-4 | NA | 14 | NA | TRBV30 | TGTGCCTGGAGTGTAAAGAGAGACAAAAACATTCAGTACTTC | CAWSVKRDKNIQYF
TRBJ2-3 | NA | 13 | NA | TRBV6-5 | TGTGCCAGCAGCCGTATCGGCACAGATACGCAGTATTTT | CASSRIGTDTQYF
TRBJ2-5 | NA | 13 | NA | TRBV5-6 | TGTGCCAGCAGTCCACAGGGCGGCGAGACCCAGTACTTC | CASSPQGGETQYF
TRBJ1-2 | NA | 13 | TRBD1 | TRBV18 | TGTGCCAGCTCACCAATCGTGGACAGGGACTACACCTTC | CASSPIVDRDYTF
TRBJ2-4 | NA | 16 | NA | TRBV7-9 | TGTGCCAGCAGCTTAATGGTAACGGACATCAAAAACATTCAGTACTTC | CASSLMVTDIKNIQYF
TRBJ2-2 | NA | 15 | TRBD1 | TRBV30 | TGTGCCTGGAGTGCGACAGGGCGTGACACCGGGGAGCTGTTTTTT | CAWSATGRDTGELFF
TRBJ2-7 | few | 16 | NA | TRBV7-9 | TGTGCCAGCAGCTCCTTTATGGGGTCAGGGCGGAACGAGCAGTACTTC | CASSSFMGSGRNEQYF
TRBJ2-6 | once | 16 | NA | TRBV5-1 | TGCGCCAGCAGCTTGGCCTCAGGGACTGGGGCCAACGTCCTGACTTTC | CASSLASGTGANVLTF
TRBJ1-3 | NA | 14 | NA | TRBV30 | TGTGCCTGGAGTTGGATGGTCTCTGGAAACACCATATATTTT | CAWSWMVSGNTIYF
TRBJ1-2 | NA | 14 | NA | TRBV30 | TGTGCCTGGAGTGACCTTTTACGGGCGCGTGGCTACACCTTC | CAWSDLLRARGYTF
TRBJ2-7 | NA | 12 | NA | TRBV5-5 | TGTGCCAGCAGCCCGGACAGCCCCGAGCAGTACTTC | CASSPDSPEQYF
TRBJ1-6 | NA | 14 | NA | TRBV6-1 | TGTGCCAGCAGTGAAGCGATAGATAATTCACCCCTCCACTTT | CASSEAIDNSPLHF
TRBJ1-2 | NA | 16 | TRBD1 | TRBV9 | TGTGCCAGCAGCGTAGCTACCCCGGGACAGGGTGATGGCTACACCTTC | CASSVATPGQGDGYTF
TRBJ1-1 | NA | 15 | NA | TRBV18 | TGTGCCAGCTCACCTAGGGAAGAAGGGAACACTGAAGCTTTCTTT | CASSPREEGNTEAFF
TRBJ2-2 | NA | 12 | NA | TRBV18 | TGTGCCAGCTCTCGGCGTACCGGGGAGCTGTTTTTT | CASSRRTGELFF
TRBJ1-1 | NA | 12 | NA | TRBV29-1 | TGCAGCGCTACTACAGGGAACACTGAAGCTTTCTTT | CSATTGNTEAFF
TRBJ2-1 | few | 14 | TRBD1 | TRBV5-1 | TGCGCCAGCAGCAAGGGACAGCAGCCCGATGAGCAGTTCTTC | CASSKGQQPDEQFF
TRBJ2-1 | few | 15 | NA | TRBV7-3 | TGTGCCAGCAGCTTAGAGGGGGGCCCCCACAATGAGCAGTTCTTC | CASSLEGGPHNEQFF
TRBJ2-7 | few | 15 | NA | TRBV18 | TGTGCCAGCTCACCAGGAACAGGGAGCTCCTACGAGCAGTACTTC | CASSPGTGSSYEQYF
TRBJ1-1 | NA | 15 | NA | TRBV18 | TGTGCCAGCTCACCAGAAGGGGCAGTGGGGACTGAAGCTTTCTTT | CASSPEGAVGTEAFF
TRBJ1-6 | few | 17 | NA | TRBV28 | TGTGCCAGCAGTCTACCTAACGGGAGTTACAGGGATTCACCCCTCCACTTT | CASSLPNGSYRDSPLHF
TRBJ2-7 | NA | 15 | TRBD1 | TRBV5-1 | TGCGCCAGCAGCGCAGTCGACAGGGGGCCCTTTGAGCAGTACTTC | CASSAVDRGPFEQYF
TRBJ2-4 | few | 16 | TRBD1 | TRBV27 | TGTGCCAGCAGTCCCTTGGGACAGGGTGGGGGTAACATTCAGTACTTC | CASSPLGQGGGNIQYF
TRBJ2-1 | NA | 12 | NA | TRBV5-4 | TGTGCCAGCAGCTTGGTCCAGAATGAGCAGTTCTTC | CASSLVQNEQFF